Presented here are 18 T cell receptor beta chains from one specimen sequenced in a study of blood T cell repertoires in COVID-19. Data came from immunoSEQ multiplex PCR; TCRdb stores just in-frame clones and leaves some out. Of around 340,000 clones in the sample, about 88% were seen once. Sequencing input: peripheral blood. These receptors came from an older woman with COVID-19, enrolled during active disease.

CDR3 region: CASKEAGVTEAFF. Here the CDR3 DNA reads TGTGCCAGCAAGGAGGCTGGGGTCACTGAAGCTTTCTTT. The rearrangement uses TRBV12-3 or TRBV12-4 and TRBJ1-1; unclear D gene. The length of the CDR3 is 13 residues. With 7 bases removed from V and 4 bases from J, the gap between germline ends came to 13 bases.

This clone is medium-sized (0.01 to 0.1%) within its sample. The chain employs TRBV3-1 (or the pseudogene TRBV3-2) and TRBJ1-3, with no clear D. Trimming removed 2 bases at V and 4 bases at J, with 9 bases between. The CDR3 has 14 amino acids. The germline gives CDR1 LGHDT, CDR2 YNNKEL (reference sequence). This chain's CDR3 is CASSQSYGGNTIYF. Here the CDR3 DNA reads TGTGCCAGCAGCCAATCGTACGGGGGAAACACCATATATTTT.

In regard to this clone: Distinct nucleotide sequences in the sample also encode this CDR3. This chain connects TRBV18 to TRBJ1-3, with D unresolved. The ends were cut back, 2 bases at V and 0 bases at J, with 5 bases in the middle. Germline CDR1 reads KGHSH; CDR2 reads LQKENI. This CDR3 is built from 14 residues. The CDR3 sequence is CASSPDSSGNTIYF. CDR3 in DNA: TGTGCCAGCTCACCAGATAGCTCTGGAAACACCATATATTTT.

The chain uses TRBV2 and TRBJ2-1; tentative D call: TRBD2 (6 bases). The CDR3 is 12 amino acids. The V gene lost 6 bases and the J gene lost 7 bases, with 10 bases spanning the gap. Germline V gene sequence: CDR1 SNHLY, CDR2 FYNNEI. The chain's CDR3 is CASRGGSNEQFF. The CDR3 DNA reads as TGTGCCAGCAGGGGAGGATCGAATGAGCAGTTCTTC. The whole variable domain, remainder taken from reference TRBV2 and TRBJ2-1, is EPEVTQTPSHQVTQMGQEVILRCVPISNHLYFYWYRQILGQKVEFLVSFYNNEISEKSEIFDDQFSVERPDGSNFTLKIRSTKLEDSAMYFCASRGGSNEQFFGPGTRLTVL.

The chain links TRBV2 to TRBJ2-1; TRBD2 might be the D (5 bases). Germline V gives CDR1 SNHLY, CDR2 FYNNEI. With 6 bases removed from V and 2 bases from J, the gap between germline ends came to 8 bases. This CDR3 contains 13 residues. The DNA of the CDR3 is TGTGCCAGCAGACCCGGGACCTACAATGAGCAGTTCTTC. Translating it yields CASRPGTYNEQFF.

This clone was seen a handful of times. This chain connects TRBV19 to TRBJ1-3; D gene ambiguous. Germline CDR1 and CDR2: LNHDA and SQIVND (reference sequence). V lost 3 bases, J lost 0 bases, and 3 bases lay in between. The CDR3 loop spans 13 amino acids. The CDR3 here is CASSIGSGNTIYF. The DNA for the CDR3 is TGTGCCAGTAGTATCGGCTCTGGAAACACCATATATTTT.

The chain recombines TRBV3-1 (or the pseudogene TRBV3-2) with TRBJ1-1; no definite D call. Trimming took off 3 bases at V and 7 bases at J, with 9 bases between the two ends. Germline V gives CDR1 LGHDT, CDR2 YNNKEL (reference sequence). The CDR3 has 12 residues. The CDR3 reads CASSQTEVEAFF. DNA of the CDR3: TGTGCCAGCAGCCAGACCGAGGTTGAAGCTTTCTTT.

The gene calls are TRBV6-5 and TRBJ1-1; possibly TRBD1 for D (6 bases). This CDR3 spans 14 amino acids. Germline loops: CDR1 MNHEY, CDR2 SVGAGI. Trimming cost V 2 bases and J 0 bases, with 7 bases left between them. CDR3 in amino acids: CASSYDRMNTEAFF. CDR3 nucleotide sequence: TGTGCCAGCAGTTACGACAGGATGAACACTGAAGCTTTCTTT.

This clone was seen many times. V and J are TRBV5-1 and TRBJ1-6; no clear D. V dropped 0 bases and J dropped 8 bases, with 18 bases sitting between them. The CDR3 consists of 17 residues. Per germline, CDR1 SGHRS and CDR2 YFSETQ. CDR3 sequence reads: CASSLEGVYHPYSPLHF. CDR3 bases: TGCGCCAGCAGCTTGGAAGGAGTTTACCATCCTTATTCACCCCTCCACTTT.

This sequence joins TRBV11-2 and TRBJ1-5, with D unresolved. The CDR3 runs to 15 residues. Germline V gene sequence: CDR1 SGHAT, CDR2 FQNNGV. Trimming took off 2 bases at V and 4 bases at J, with 12 bases between the two ends. The CDR3 reads CASSLFGRGNQPQHF. The CDR3 DNA sequence: TGTGCCAGCAGCTTATTTGGGCGGGGAAATCAGCCCCAGCATTTT.

The rearrangement uses TRBV6-5 and TRBJ1-4, with D possibly TRBD1 on 5 matching bases. V was cut by 6 bases and J by 0 bases, with 8 bases left in between. The CDR3 consists of 14 residues. Germline V CDR1 and CDR2: MNHEY, SVGAGI. The CDR3 DNA sequence: TGTGCCAGCAGGCAGGGTGCAACTAATGAAAAACTGTTTTTT. Residues: CASRQGATNEKLFF.

The CDR3 is CATSDPGTSGGPNTGELFF. DNA of the CDR3: TGTGCCACCAGTGACCCTGGGACTAGCGGGGGACCGAACACCGGGGAGCTGTTTTTT. The chain links TRBV24-1 to TRBJ2-2, with 14 bases matching TRBD2. The J segment lost 0 bases and the V segment lost 4 bases, leaving 6 bases of the junction unmatched. The germline V gene has CDR1 KGHDR and CDR2 SFDVKD. The CDR3 has 19 amino acids.

The chain employs TRBV18 and TRBJ1-2; 7 bases agree with TRBD1. CDR1 is KGHSH and CDR2 is LQKENI in the germline V gene. V trimming: 3 bases; J trimming: 0 bases; junction bases outside the gene matches: 16. CDR3 length: 19 residues. CDR3 DNA sequence: TGTGCCAGCTCACCCATAGAGGGGGCTAGAGCCGGCCCTAACTATGGCTACACCTTC. Translating gives CASSPIEGARAGPNYGYTF.

The rearrangement uses TRBV5-6 and TRBJ2-1; 11 bases match TRBD2. The CDR3 spans 16 residues. V trimming: 5 bases; J trimming: 0 bases; junction bases outside the gene matches: 4. CDR1 is SGHDT, CDR2 YYEEEE, per germline. CDR3 in amino acids: CASRILAGDSYNEQFF. In DNA form, the CDR3 reads TGTGCCAGCAGGATACTAGCGGGGGACTCCTACAATGAGCAGTTCTTC.

The chain carries TRBV6-2 or TRBV6-3 and TRBJ1-2, with 8 bases that match TRBD1. Germline V lookup: CDR1 MNHEY, CDR2 SVGEGT. The CDR3 is 13 residues long. The V segment lost 5 bases and the J segment 4 bases; nucleotides outside the gene matches: 3. The CDR3 DNA sequence: TGTGCCAGCAGTGGACAGGGCTCCTATGGCTACACCTTC. Protein product: CASSGQGSYGYTF.

For the CDR3, the DNA is TGCGCCAGCAGCCTCGACCCGGGGGAGACCCAGTACTTC. Its protein is CASSLDPGETQYF. This chain connects TRBV5-1 to TRBJ2-5, with a possible D match to TRBD2 (5 bases). Germline V gene lookup returns CDR1 SGHRS and CDR2 YFSETQ. The CDR3 spans 13 residues. Deletions cut 4 bases from V and 5 bases from J, with 12 bases between.

This clone appeared a few times. The V and J genes are TRBV10-3 and TRBJ2-3, with D possibly being TRBD1 (5 bases). V shed 10 bases and J shed 2 bases, with 22 bases lying between them. This CDR3 has 16 residues. The germline V gene has CDR1 ENHRY and CDR2 SYGVKD. The CDR3 loop is CATTSRGASSTDTQYF. DNA of the CDR3: TGTGCCACGACGAGTAGGGGTGCGAGCTCCACAGATACGCAGTATTTT.

The chain uses TRBV9 and TRBJ2-7; 9 bases map to TRBD2. The CDR3 has 16 amino acids. V dropped 1 base and J dropped 3; count of bases not matched to a gene: 8. Germline CDR1 and CDR2: SGDLS and YYNGEE. The CDR3 coding sequence is TGTGCCAGCAGCGTAACGTTTAGCGGGGGAGTCTACGAGCAGTACTTC. Residues: CASSVTFSGGVYEQYF.